A single TCR beta chain is shown here with its context. The data were obtained in a study of cytomegalovirus exposure and HLA in healthy donors. PCR primers comprised 60 Vbeta and 13 Jbeta primers. Generated by immunoSEQ multiplex PCR, the TCRdb table keeps only in-frame clones and is missing some. The repertoire has approximately 200,000 clones, approximately 81% of them found once; the top ten carry roughly 1.3%. The CDR3 contains 14 residues. Germline values: CDR1 GTSNPN, CDR2 SVGIG (reference sequence). Trimming took off 1 base at V and 7 bases at J, with 16 bases between the two ends. The TCR comes from a human donor in good health. Sequencing used PBMCs. This sequence joins TRBV30 and TRBJ1-2; possible D gene TRBD1, 5 bases. CDR3 coding DNA: TGTGCCTGGAGTGCGGGGGAAGGGATTGGTGGCTACACCTTC. Protein: CAWSAGEGIGGYTF. The whole variable domain, remainder taken from reference TRBV30 and TRBJ1-2, is SQTIHQWPATLVQPVGSPLSLECTVEGTSNPNLYWYRQAAGRGLQLLFYSVGIGQISSEVPQNLSASRPQDRQFILSSKKLLLSDSGFYLCAWSAGEGIGGYTFGSGTRLTVV.